This passage covers 5 T cell receptor beta chains from one sample sequenced in a study of blood T cell repertoires in COVID-19. Sequenced by immunoSEQ multiplex PCR; TCRdb stores in-frame clones only, minus some. The table records 300,000 to 450,000 clones, more than 75% of them present only once. Input material: PBMCs or T cells enriched from blood (not recorded which). The origin of the receptors is a woman aged 25 to 39 who had recovered from COVID-19.

J is TRBJ1-4 and V is TRBV28; the match to TRBD1 covers 7 bases. Losses at the gene ends were 7 bases for V and 8 bases for J; bases not matched to a gene: 10. The CDR3 is made up of 14 amino acids. Germline assignment: CDR1 MDHEN and CDR2 SYDVKM. CDR3 nucleotide sequence: TGTGCCAGCAACTTACCAGGGGGGCAGGAAAAACTGTTTTTT. Translation: CASNLPGGQEKLFF.

J is TRBJ1-5 and V is TRBV24-1; D unclear. Germline V gene sequence: CDR1 KGHDR, CDR2 SFDVKD. CDR3 size: 15 residues. V gave up 3 bases and J gave up 3 bases, with 11 bases separating them. DNA of the CDR3: TGTGCCACCAGTGATGGAGGATCGAACAATCAGCCCCAGCATTTT. It encodes CATSDGGSNNQPQHF.

The gene calls are TRBV10-3 and TRBJ1-2; no reliable D call. The CDR3 is 12 amino acids. Germline-derived CDR1 and CDR2 are ENHRY and SYGVKD. The V end lost 7 bases, the J end lost 4 bases, and 10 bases lay between the germline ends. The CDR3 nucleotides read TGTGCCATCACAGACTTATCCTATGGCTACACCTTC. Amino acid sequence: CAITDLSYGYTF.

This rearrangement joins TRBV29-1 to TRBJ1-1; weak D call: TRBD1 (6 bases). The CDR3 sequence is 14 residues long. V shed 6 bases and J shed 3 bases, with 17 bases lying between them. Per the germline V gene, CDR1 is SQVTM and CDR2 is ANQGSEA. This CDR3 reads CSVRHRDRDTEAFF. In DNA, the CDR3 is TGCAGCGTCCGCCACAGGGATCGGGACACTGAAGCTTTCTTT.

The chain has TRBV19 and TRBJ1-5; the D is unclear. Germline lookup yields CDR1 LNHDA and CDR2 SQIVND (reference sequence). V was clipped by 4 bases and J by 2 bases, with 12 bases between them. CDR3 length: 15 amino acids. CDR3 loop: CASSRLPDRNQPQHF. CDR3 DNA: TGTGCCAGTAGTAGACTACCCGATCGCAATCAGCCCCAGCATTTT.